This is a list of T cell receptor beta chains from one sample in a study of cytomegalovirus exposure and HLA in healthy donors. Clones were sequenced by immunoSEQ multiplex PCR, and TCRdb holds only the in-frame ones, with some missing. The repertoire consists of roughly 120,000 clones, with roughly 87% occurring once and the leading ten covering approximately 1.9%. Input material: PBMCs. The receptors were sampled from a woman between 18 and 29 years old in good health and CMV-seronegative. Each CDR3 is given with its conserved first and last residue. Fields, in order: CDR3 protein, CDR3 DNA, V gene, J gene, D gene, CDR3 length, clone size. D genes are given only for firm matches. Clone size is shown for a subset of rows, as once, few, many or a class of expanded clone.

CDR3: CASSLGTGGNTEAFF; DNA: TGTGCCAGCAGTTTGGGTACAGGGGGAAACACTGAAGCTTTCTTT; V: TRBV28; J: TRBJ1-1; D: TRBD1; length: 15; size: NA
CDR3: CASSPVPLGEKLFF; DNA: TGTGCCAGCAGCCCCGTCCCTCTAGGAGAAAAACTGTTTTTT; V: TRBV7-9; J: TRBJ1-4; D: NA; length: 14; size: NA
CDR3: CASSYLASQNGELFF; DNA: TGTGCCAGCAGTTACCTGGCCAGTCAGAATGGGGAGCTGTTTTTT; V: TRBV6-5; J: TRBJ2-2; D: NA; length: 15; size: NA
CDR3: CASSPAGWADTQYF; DNA: TGTGCCAGCAGCCCGGCGGGATGGGCGGATACGCAGTATTTT; V: TRBV5-4; J: TRBJ2-3; D: NA; length: 14; size: NA
CDR3: CASRDRGEEKLFF; DNA: TGTGCCAGCAGGGACAGGGGAGAGGAAAAACTGTTTTTT; V: TRBV6-1; J: TRBJ1-4; D: TRBD1; length: 13; size: NA
CDR3: CASSDRGDQETQYF; DNA: TGTGCCAGCAGTGATCGGGGGGACCAAGAGACCCAGTACTTC; V: TRBV25-1; J: TRBJ2-5; D: TRBD2; length: 14; size: NA
CDR3: CASSLGLAEGSSYNEQFF; DNA: TGTGCCAGCAGCTTAGGACTAGCGGAGGGGAGCTCCTACAATGAGCAGTTCTTC; V: TRBV7-6; J: TRBJ2-1; D: TRBD2; length: 18; size: NA
CDR3: CASSQDSAGASYEQYF; DNA: TGTGCCAGCAGCCAAGATTCAGCGGGGGCTTCCTACGAGCAGTACTTC; V: TRBV4-2; J: TRBJ2-7; D: TRBD2; length: 16; size: NA
CDR3: CAWGITNTEAFF; DNA: TGTGCCTGGGGCATCACGAACACTGAAGCTTTCTTT; V: TRBV30; J: TRBJ1-1; D: NA; length: 12; size: NA
CDR3: CASRIDRLPYVYGYTF; DNA: TGTGCCAGCAGGATAGACAGGCTCCCCTACGTCTATGGCTACACCTTC; V: TRBV2; J: TRBJ1-2; D: NA; length: 16; size: once